Listed below are T cell receptor beta chains from one sample, sequenced in a study of shared clonotypes between healthy human individuals. TCRdb keeps only in-frame clones here, not all; method: immunoSEQ multiplex PCR. The sample carries millions of clones, over 85% recorded once. Specimen: naive CD8+ T cells sorted from blood. The receptors derive from a man aged 18 to 29 in good health. CDR3s include the opening cysteine and the closing phenylalanine or tryptophan. The D gene is left open where the match is weak. The listing skips clone size in some rows; elsewhere it reads once, few, many or a size class.

cdr3_length	clone_size	d_call	j_call	v_call	cdr3_nt	cdr3_aa
13	-	TRBD1	TRBJ2-7	TRBV10-1	TGCGCCAGCAGTGCGGGACAGGGTTACGAGCAGTACTTC	CASSAGQGYEQYF
12	-	TRBD1	TRBJ1-1	TRBV9	TGTGCCAGCAGCTCAGGACAGGGACAAGCTTTCTTT	CASSSGQGQAFF
16	-	-	TRBJ2-3	TRBV27	TGTGCCAGCGGGACATTGGAAAATCTCAGCACAGATACGCAGTATTTT	CASGTLENLSTDTQYF
14	-	TRBD1	TRBJ2-7	TRBV7-6	TGTGCCAGCAGCCCGGGACAGGGGGCCCTCGAGCAGTACTTC	CASSPGQGALEQYF
14	-	TRBD1	TRBJ2-7	TRBV13	TGTGCCAGCAGCGGGCAGGGGGTTGCCTACGAGCAGTACTTC	CASSGQGVAYEQYF
14	once	TRBD1	TRBJ1-1	TRBV27	TGTGCCAGCAGTTTATCCCGGACAGGGATAGAAGCTTTCTTT	CASSLSRTGIEAFF
14	once	TRBD1	TRBJ1-3	TRBV5-5	TGTGCCAGCAGTCTGGTGGGACAGGGGGCCACCATATATTTT	CASSLVGQGATIYF
14	-	-	TRBJ1-5	TRBV5-6	TGTGCCAGCCACGAACGGGGGCTTAATCAGCCCCAGCATTTT	CASHERGLNQPQHF
13	-	-	TRBJ1-2	TRBV29-1	TGCAGCGTTGAATCTAAGAGAGGCTATGGCTACACCTTC	CSVESKRGYGYTF
15	-	TRBD2	TRBJ2-3	TRBV9	TGTGCCAGCAGCCCCAGCGGGGGGGGTGCAGATACGCAGTATTTT	CASSPSGGGADTQYF
12	-	-	TRBJ2-7	TRBV10-2	TGCGCCAGCAGTCCAACTCATTACGAGCAGTACTTC	CASSPTHYEQYF
14	-	TRBD2	TRBJ2-5	TRBV7-2	TGTGCCAGCAGCCTACCTAGCGGCCAAGAGACCCAGTACTTC	CASSLPSGQETQYF
14	-	-	TRBJ2-7	TRBV9	TGTGCCAGCAGCGAAGGAGGGAGCTCCTACGAGCAGTACTTC	CASSEGGSSYEQYF
16	-	-	TRBJ2-7	TRBV27	TGTGCCAGCAGTTTATCTCTCGGGGGCCTATCCTACGAGCAGTACTTC	CASSLSLGGLSYEQYF
13	once	TRBD1	TRBJ2-1	TRBV29-1	TGCAGCGGGCTGACAGGGGCAGACAATGAGCAGTTCTTC	CSGLTGADNEQFF
17	-	-	TRBJ1-6	TRBV6-7	TGTGCCAGCAGTTACCCACAGGGATCCTCCTATAATTCACCCCTCCACTTT	CASSYPQGSSYNSPLHF